The 2 T cell receptor beta chains in this list originate from one sample, sequenced in a study of T-cell reconstitution after alpha-beta-depleted transplantation in children. The TCRbeta library incorporated unique molecular identifiers. TCRdb redid the calling of the PCR reads with MiXCR, one entry per CDR3 protein. The sample records around 190,000 distinct CDR3 sequences, approximately 6.9% being singletons. This sample comprised PBMCs, obtained before TCRalphabeta/CD19-depleted stem cell transplant. These receptors came from a boy younger than 10 with acute lymphoblastic leukemia, due to receive a stem cell transplant.

This clonotype was seen more than once but under ten times. This CDR3 reads CASSESPIGNSNQPQHF. The CDR3 nucleotides read TGTGCCAGCAGTGAAAGTCCGATCGGAAATAGCAATCAGCCCCAGCATTTT. The V and J genes are TRBV6-1 and TRBJ1-5, with D hard to call. Germline V gene sequence: CDR1 MNHNS, CDR2 SASEGT. There are 17 residues in the CDR3. V was trimmed by 2 bases and J by 0 bases, leaving 14 bases between them.

Ten or more counts support this clonotype. The chain has TRBV29-1 and TRBJ1-2; TRBD1 matches at 7 bases. Germline V gene sequence: CDR1 SQVTM, CDR2 ANQGSEA. With V trimmed by 4 bases and J by 14 bases, 4 bases remained unmatched. CDR3 size: 9 residues. The CDR3: CSVAQGRTF. The CDR3 DNA follows: TGCAGCGTTGCACAGGGGAGGACCTTC.